The 22 T cell receptor beta chains listed next were all sequenced from one sample in a study of glioma-infiltrating T cells after dendritic cell vaccination. The protocol was immunoSEQ multiplex PCR, while the TCRdb copy is restricted to in-frame clones and leaves out a portion. The sample contains almost 90,000 clones, less than 90% of which appear only once. Time point described: after dendritic cell vaccination, including at tumor progression/relapse. The input for sequencing was blood, taken after dendritic cell vaccination. All receptors come from a human donor with glioblastoma.

The CDR3 region is CAWSAGQNYGYTF. In nucleotides, the CDR3 is TGTGCCTGGAGCGCGGGACAGAACTATGGCTACACCTTC. This chain connects TRBV30 to TRBJ1-2; 7 nucleotides match TRBD1. The CDR3 runs to 13 residues. The junction had 3 bases not matched to a gene; V was cut back by 3 bases and J by 2 bases. Germline-derived CDR1 and CDR2 are GTSNPN and SVGIG (reference sequence).

This chain links TRBV7-9 with TRBJ1-1, with a tentative D call TRBD1 (6 bases). V lost 5 bases to trimming and J lost 0 bases, with 16 bases between them. The CDR3 is made up of 16 amino acids. Per the germline V gene, CDR1 is SEHNR and CDR2 is FQNEAQ (reference sequence). The CDR3 is CASSKEWTALNTEAFF. CDR3 DNA sequence: TGTGCCAGCAGCAAAGAGTGGACAGCCCTGAACACTGAAGCTTTCTTT.

The rearrangement links TRBV6-5 to TRBJ1-1, with D maybe TRBD1 (6 bases). In germline, CDR1 is MNHEY, CDR2 SVGAGI. There are 15 residues in the CDR3. Trimming cost V 4 bases and J 2 bases, with 14 bases left between them. DNA of the CDR3: TGTGCCAGCAGTTTGTACAGGGAATCCAACACTGAAGCTTTCTTT. This encodes CASSLYRESNTEAFF.

V is TRBV27 and J is TRBJ1-4; D is ambiguous. Germline V lookup: CDR1 MNHEY, CDR2 SMNVEV (reference sequence). Trimming took off 1 base at V and 2 bases at J, with 8 bases between the two ends. This CDR3 spans 15 amino acids. CDR3 coding DNA: TGTGCCAGCAGTTTATTCCCCAGGACTAATGAAAAACTGTTTTTT. Its translation: CASSLFPRTNEKLFF.

The J gene is TRBJ1-3, the V gene TRBV19; D perhaps matches TRBD1 (5 bases). Germline loops: CDR1 LNHDA, CDR2 SQIVND (reference sequence). V was trimmed by 11 bases and J by 0 bases, leaving 14 bases between them. CDR3 length equals 14 residues. The CDR3 here is CASGTGLSGNTIYF. The CDR3 bases are TGTGCCTCCGGTACGGGACTCTCTGGAAACACCATATATTTT.

This chain links TRBV7-9 with TRBJ1-1, with D possibly being TRBD1 (5 bases). The CDR3 has 15 amino acids. CDR1 and CDR2 from the germline V gene are SEHNR and FQNEAQ (reference sequence). V gave up 2 bases and J gave up 1 base, with 11 bases separating them. The CDR3 is CASSLSPTENTEAFF. Here the CDR3 DNA reads TGTGCCAGCAGCTTATCCCCGACAGAGAACACTGAAGCTTTCTTT.

About this clone: The junction departs from germline at one end; a sequencing error may be responsible. This sequence joins TRBV6-1 and TRBJ1-6; 7 bases are a match to TRBD1. The CDR3 totals 14 residues. The germline V gene encodes CDR1 MNHNS and CDR2 SASEGT. CDR3 nucleotides: TGTGCCAGCATTGAAGCAGGGGGAAATTCACCCCTCCACTTT. The encoded protein is CASIEAGGNSPLHF.

The V call is TRBV7-9, the J call TRBJ1-2; 10 bases match TRBD1. In germline, CDR1 is SEHNR, CDR2 FQNEAQ (reference sequence). CDR3 length: 16 residues. With V trimmed by 5 bases and J by 4 bases, 10 bases remained unmatched. The CDR3 region is CASSPGTGAMGYGYTF. The CDR3 DNA reads TGTGCCAGCAGCCCCGGGACAGGGGCTATGGGCTATGGCTACACCTTC.

The chain carries TRBV29-1 and TRBJ1-2, with a weak D call TRBD1 (5 bases). The CDR3 loop spans 13 amino acids. Per the germline V gene, CDR1 is SQVTM and CDR2 is ANQGSEA. V lost 7 bases and J 8 bases, leaving 20 bases between the germline ends. The CDR3 bases are TGCAGCGCCGCCCCCTGGGGGGGTCTGGGCTACACCTTC. Translation gives CSAAPWGGLGYTF.

This rearrangement joins TRBV19 to TRBJ2-3; 9 positions agree with TRBD1. The V gene end was trimmed by 6 bases and the J gene end by 4 bases; junction bases not matched to a gene: 5. CDR1 and CDR2 (germline): LNHDA, SQIVND (reference sequence). This CDR3 contains 14 residues. DNA for the CDR3: TGTGCCAGTAGCACGACAGGGGGGGCAGATACGCAGTATTTT. This encodes CASSTTGGADTQYF.

The chain employs TRBV7-2 and TRBJ1-4; D is uncertain. V shed 2 bases and J shed 8 bases, with 9 bases lying between them. Looked up from germline, CDR1 is SGHTA and CDR2 is FQGNSA. CDR3 length equals 13 residues. CDR3 DNA sequence: TGTGCCAGCAGCTTAAGAGAATGGGAAAAACTGTTTTTT. Protein product: CASSLREWEKLFF.

A remark on this clone: Its ends do not fully match the called genes, so a read error is possible. This chain joins TRBV7-7 and TRBJ2-5; TRBD2 is a possible D gene (7 bases). Germline assignment: CDR1 SSHAT and CDR2 FNYEAQ (reference sequence). The CDR3 extends over 16 amino acids. CDR3 nucleotides: TGTGCTAGCAGCCAAAGCGGGGCAGGGGTCCGGCAGACCCAGTACTTC. Translating it yields CASSQSGAGVRQTQYF.

This clone occurred a few times. The rearrangement uses TRBV11-2 and TRBJ2-5; D is perhaps TRBD1 (6 bases). This CDR3 comprises 13 residues. The V and J ends lost 4 bases and 1 base respectively, with 7 bases between them. Germline V gene sequence: CDR1 SGHAT, CDR2 FQNNGV. The CDR3 DNA reads as TGTGCCAGCAGCTCAGGGGTCCAAGAGACCCAGTACTTC. As protein: CASSSGVQETQYF. The variable domain in full, with the rest retrieved from reference TRBV11-2 and TRBJ2-5, is EAGVAQSPRYKIIEKRQSVAFWCNPISGHATLYWYQQILGQGPKLLIQFQNNGVVDDSQLPKDRFSAERLKGVDSTLKIQPAKLEDSAVYLCASSSGVQETQYFGPGTRLLVL.

This clone was counted a single time. The chain combines TRBV19 with TRBJ1-4, with D possibly being TRBD1 (6 bases). Trimming pared 5 bases from V and 0 bases from J, leaving 16 bases between. CDR1 and CDR2 from the germline V gene are LNHDA and SQIVND (reference sequence). The CDR3 is 17 residues long. The CDR3 loop reads CASSSSSGGTTNEKLFF. The CDR3 DNA sequence: TGTGCCAGTAGTTCGTCCAGTGGGGGCACAACTAATGAAAAACTGTTTTTT.

The J gene is TRBJ2-1, the V gene TRBV12-5, with 9 bases that match TRBD2. The length of the CDR3 is 16 residues. V lost 0 bases, J lost 8 bases, and 8 bases stayed unmatched. Germline CDR1 is LGHNT and CDR2 is FRNRAP. CDR3 coding DNA: TGTGCTAGTGGTTTGGTACTTAGCGGGGGTTTAGATGAGCAGTTCTTC. It yields the protein CASGLVLSGGLDEQFF.

The CDR3 DNA sequence: TGCGCCAGCAGCCAAGGGACGACAGGGTTTGGTGAAAAACTGTTTTTT. Translation: CASSQGTTGFGEKLFF. V and J are TRBV4-1 and TRBJ1-4; 7 nucleotides agree with TRBD1. The CDR3 loop spans 16 amino acids. Germline trimming cut 1 base from V and 7 bases from J; bases unmatched to any gene: 9. Germline values: CDR1 MGHRA, CDR2 YSYEKL.

The chain couples TRBV5-1 to TRBJ1-5; possible D gene TRBD1, 5 bases. The CDR3 contains 14 residues. The V gene's germline CDR1 is SGHRS and CDR2 YFSETQ. Trimming took 4 bases from V and 2 from J, leaving 10 bases between them. CDR3 residues: CASSPGLGNQPQHF. CDR3 DNA: TGCGCCAGCAGCCCGGGACTGGGCAATCAGCCCCAGCATTTT.

This rearrangement joins TRBV6-4 to TRBJ2-2; D uncertain. Trimming stripped 2 bases from V and 2 bases from J, with 6 bases between. Germline V lookup: CDR1 MRHNA, CDR2 SNTAGT. There are 14 residues in the CDR3. The chain's CDR3 is CASSDEVNTGELFF. As DNA, the CDR3 is TGTGCCAGCAGTGACGAGGTTAACACCGGGGAGCTGTTTTTT.

This CDR3 is CASTGGFRPSTDTQYF. CDR3 coding DNA: TGCGCCAGCACGGGGGGTTTCCGTCCTAGCACAGATACGCAGTATTTT. V usage is TRBV5-1 and J usage is TRBJ2-3; 7 bases are a match to TRBD2. Germline values: CDR1 SGHRS, CDR2 YFSETQ. The V segment lost 6 bases and the J segment 0 bases; nucleotides outside the gene matches: 10. The CDR3 runs 16 residues.

This clone was observed a handful of times. The chain couples TRBV10-3 to TRBJ1-3; D is undetermined. Trimming removed 6 bases at V and 6 bases at J, with 12 bases between. There are 13 residues in the CDR3. The V gene's germline CDR1 is ENHRY and CDR2 SYGVKD. CDR3 DNA: TGTGCCATCAGCCGGGAACTACTAAACACCATATATTTT. This gives the protein CAISRELLNTIYF.

This clone occurred once. The rearrangement joins TRBV4-1 to TRBJ1-5, with D possibly matching TRBD1 (5 bases). CDR3 length: 15 amino acids. Germline loops: CDR1 MGHRA, CDR2 YSYEKL. The V and J ends lost 4 bases and 4 bases respectively, with 14 bases between them. The CDR3 region is CASSLSTASNQPQHF. In DNA form, the CDR3 reads TGCGCCAGCAGCCTGTCGACAGCCTCAAATCAGCCCCAGCATTTT.

The chain joins TRBV2 to TRBJ1-5; a possible D gene is TRBD1 (5 bases). This CDR3 is 15 amino acids long. Germline CDR1 is SNHLY and CDR2 is FYNNEI. V shed 8 bases and J shed 1 base, with 15 bases lying between them. DNA of the CDR3: TGTGCCAGCCAGCGGGGGGAGTACAGCAATCAGCCCCAGCATTTT. This codes for CASQRGEYSNQPQHF. The variable domain in full, completed from reference TRBV2 and TRBJ1-5, reads EPEVTQTPSHQVTQMGQEVILRCVPISNHLYFYWYRQILGQKVEFLVSFYNNEISEKSEIFDDQFSVERPDGSNFTLKIRSTKLEDSAMYFCASQRGEYSNQPQHFGDGTRLSIL.